Below, 30 T cell receptor beta chains from the same sample are listed, as sequenced in a study of control samples from healthy donors and cancer patients. The protocol was immunoSEQ multiplex PCR, while the TCRdb copy is restricted to in-frame clones and leaves out a portion. The top ten hold about 7.8% of the sample, which has roughly 100,000 clones, about 89% seen once. Sequenced material: blood. These receptors came from a man under 40 in good health.

Only a few counts were recorded for this clone. J is TRBJ1-4 and V is TRBV2; D ambiguous. The V and J ends lost 5 bases and 8 bases respectively, with 6 bases between them. This CDR3 has 11 residues. Germline values: CDR1 SNHLY, CDR2 FYNNEI. CDR3 region: CASSPGEKLFF. As DNA, the CDR3 is TGTGCCAGCAGTCCCGGGGAAAAACTGTTTTTT.

This sequence joins TRBV5-4 and TRBJ1-5; 8 nucleotides line up with TRBD1. Germline loops: CDR1 SGHNT, CDR2 YYREEE (reference sequence). CDR3 size: 13 residues. The V segment lost 4 bases and the J segment 6 bases; nucleotides outside the gene matches: 3. CDR3 residues: CASSSDRGQPQHF. CDR3 sequence (DNA): TGTGCCAGCAGCAGTGACAGGGGTCAGCCCCAGCATTTT.

This chain links TRBV28 with TRBJ1-6, with TRBD1 matching 8 bases. V shed 3 bases, J shed 7 bases, and the junction held 5 bases outside the gene matches. The CDR3 length is 15 residues. Germline V gene data show CDR1 as MDHEN and CDR2 as SYDVKM. The CDR3 coding sequence is TGTGCCAGCAGTTTTTCCGGGACAGGCAATTCACCCCTCCACTTT. It is translated as CASSFSGTGNSPLHF.

The chain joins TRBV2 to TRBJ1-1; tentative D call: TRBD1 (5 bases). Trimming left V 4 bases short and J 0 bases short, with 9 bases between. CDR1 and CDR2 from the germline V gene are SNHLY and FYNNEI. This CDR3 spans 14 amino acids. The CDR3: CASSGTGLNTEAFF. CDR3 bases: TGTGCCAGCAGTGGCACAGGTCTGAACACTGAAGCTTTCTTT.

This clone was observed a single time. The genes are TRBV28 and TRBJ2-7; 12 bases align to TRBD1. The CDR3 consists of 15 residues. With 6 bases clipped from V and 7 bases from J, the junction kept 10 bases outside the gene matches. Germline values: CDR1 MDHEN, CDR2 SYDVKM. Written as DNA, the CDR3 is TGTGCCAGCAGGAACCCGGGACAGGGGGCCCGTGAGCAGTACTTC. As protein: CASRNPGQGAREQYF. Full variable domain (outside the CDR3, taken from reference TRBV28 and TRBJ2-7): DVKVTQSSRYLVKRTGEKVFLECVQDMDHENMFWYRQDPGLGLRLIYFSYDVKMKEKGDIPEGYSVSREKKERFSLILESASTNQTSMYLCASRNPGQGAREQYFGPGTRLTVT.

This chain uses TRBV19 with TRBJ1-1; D not resolved. CDR3 length equals 11 residues. Trimming removed 5 bases from V and 5 bases from J, with 6 bases in between. The germline CDR1 and CDR2 sequences are LNHDA and SQIVND (reference sequence). The CDR3 spells CASSVRTEAFF. The CDR3 coding sequence is TGTGCCAGTAGTGTGAGGACTGAAGCTTTCTTT.

V usage is TRBV2 and J usage is TRBJ2-3, with TRBD2 as a possible D gene (5 bases). This CDR3 region has 15 residues. V lost 6 bases and J 2 bases, leaving 15 bases between the germline ends. The germline gives CDR1 SNHLY, CDR2 FYNNEI. In nucleotides, the CDR3 is TGTGCCAGCAGAGCAACTCGCGGGCTCACAGATACGCAGTATTTT. This codes for CASRATRGLTDTQYF.

The chain combines TRBV6-5 with TRBJ1-5, with 8 bases identical to TRBD1. Germline V CDR1 and CDR2: MNHEY, SVGAGI. CDR3 length: 14 residues. After removal of 5 bases from V and 4 bases from J, the junction contained 4 bases not matched to a gene. CDR3 DNA: TGTGCCAGCAGTCAGGGACAGGAGAATCAGCCCCAGCATTTT. Its protein product is CASSQGQENQPQHF.

The J gene is TRBJ2-3, the V gene TRBV3-1 (or the pseudogene TRBV3-2); no clear D. The CDR3 extends over 13 amino acids. Trimming took off 1 base at V and 7 bases at J, with 9 bases between the two ends. CDR1 LGHDT and CDR2 YNNKEL come from the germline V gene (reference sequence). CDR3 DNA sequence: TGTGCCAGCAGCCAAGGAAGAGCCTATACGCAGTATTTT. It yields the protein CASSQGRAYTQYF.

This chain joins TRBV2 and TRBJ1-3, with D unclear. The CDR3 length is 13 residues. The germline V gene has CDR1 SNHLY and CDR2 FYNNEI. With 1 base removed from V and 5 bases from J, the gap between germline ends came to 6 bases. The CDR3 DNA reads TGTGCCAGCAGTGAAGGTCGGCGAAACACCATATATTTT. Residues: CASSEGRRNTIYF. Drawing the rest from reference TRBV2 and TRBJ1-3, the complete variable domain is EPEVTQTPSHQVTQMGQEVILRCVPISNHLYFYWYRQILGQKVEFLVSFYNNEISEKSEIFDDQFSVERPDGSNFTLKIRSTKLEDSAMYFCASSEGRRNTIYFGEGSWLTVV.

This chain joins TRBV3-1 (or the pseudogene TRBV3-2) and TRBJ1-1; the D is unclear. This CDR3 is built from 13 residues. V lost 4 bases and J 4 bases, leaving 10 bases between the germline ends. The germline gives CDR1 LGHDT, CDR2 YNNKEL (reference sequence). The CDR3 DNA follows: TGTGCCAGCAGCCCCCCTCGTTCCACTGAAGCTTTCTTT. Its protein product is CASSPPRSTEAFF.

The CDR3 bases are TGTGCCAGCAGGATCAGTGGACAGGGTCTCTATGGCTACACCTTC. This sequence encodes CASRISGQGLYGYTF. The chain carries TRBV28 and TRBJ1-2; 8 bases are shared with TRBD1. CDR1 and CDR2 (germline): MDHEN, SYDVKM. The V and J ends lost 6 bases and 4 bases, in that order; junction bases with no gene match: 10. CDR3 length: 15 residues.

The rearrangement uses TRBV2 and TRBJ2-1; 13 positions agree with TRBD2. This CDR3 is 21 amino acids long. V was pared by 6 bases and J by 4 bases, with 21 bases of the junction left unmatched. CDR1 is SNHLY, CDR2 FYNNEI, per germline. DNA of the CDR3: TGTGCCAGCAGCAAAATTAGTTCAACAACTAGCGGGAGGGGACTATACAATGAGCAGTTCTTC. Its protein is CASSKISSTTSGRGLYNEQFF.

CDR3 loop: CASSQEVRGPVANTGELFF. CDR3 bases: TGCGCCAGCAGCCAAGAGGTCAGGGGCCCGGTCGCGAACACCGGGGAGCTGTTTTTT. The chain has TRBV4-1 and TRBJ2-2; tentative D call: TRBD1 (6 bases). CDR3 length: 19 amino acids. Per germline, CDR1 MGHRA and CDR2 YSYEKL. Trimming cost V 0 bases and J 0 bases, with 17 bases left between them.

This rearrangement joins TRBV20-1 to TRBJ1-5; TRBD1 aligns across 7 bases. The V gene end was trimmed by 3 bases and the J gene end by 0 bases; junction bases not matched to a gene: 5. The CDR3 covers 15 residues. Looked up from germline, CDR1 is DFQATT and CDR2 is SNEGSKA (reference sequence). The CDR3 coding sequence is TGCAGTGCTAGTTCGGGACAGTATAGCAATCAGCCCCAGCATTTT. Translating gives CSASSGQYSNQPQHF.

This clone has more than one count but fewer than ten. The genes are TRBV6-4 and TRBJ2-2; TRBD1 aligns across 10 bases. Germline V lookup: CDR1 MRHNA, CDR2 SNTAGT. CDR3 length equals 14 residues. J was trimmed by 3 bases and V by 6 bases; bases with no gene match: 1. The CDR3 coding sequence is TGTGCCAGCAGCGGGACAGGGGACACCGGGGAGCTGTTTTTT. This translates into CASSGTGDTGELFF.

CDR3 in DNA: TGTGCCAGCAGTTTTTCCGGGTTTGGAAAACTGTTTTTT. Its protein is CASSFSGFGKLFF. The J gene is TRBJ1-4, the V gene TRBV12-3 or TRBV12-4, with D uncertain. V was shortened by 3 bases and J by 10 bases, with 12 bases between the two germline ends. This CDR3 has 13 amino acids.

V gene TRBV5-1 combines with J gene TRBJ1-5; 9 bases match TRBD1. V dropped 4 bases and J dropped 2; count of bases not matched to a gene: 7. CDR3 length equals 16 residues. Germline CDR1 reads SGHRS; CDR2 reads YFSETQ. CDR3 nucleotide sequence: TGCGCCAGCAGCACTGGGACAGGGAACGGCAATCAGCCCCAGCATTTT. Translated: CASSTGTGNGNQPQHF.

This clone was counted once. A junction boundary mismatches the germline segment, possibly from a read error. This chain uses TRBV6-5 with TRBJ1-1; D ambiguous. CDR1 MNHEY and CDR2 SVGAGI come from the germline V gene. There are 12 residues in the CDR3. This CDR3 reads CASSGYNSEAFF. The CDR3 region has the DNA TGTGCCAGCAGCGGTTATAACAGTGAAGCTTTCTTT.

The chain is built from TRBV28 and TRBJ2-2; 11 bases are a match to TRBD2. The CDR3 runs 16 residues. Germline CDR1 and CDR2: MDHEN and SYDVKM. V gave up 4 bases and J gave up 1 base; unmatched junction bases: 2. CDR3 in amino acids: CASSSGTSGNTGELFF. CDR3 coding DNA: TGTGCCAGCAGTTCCGGGACTAGCGGGAACACCGGGGAGCTGTTTTTT.

CDR3 nucleotide sequence: TGTGCCAGCAGCCCCCGAGGGGAACCCTACGAGCAGTACTTC. It is translated as CASSPRGEPYEQYF. This chain joins TRBV7-6 and TRBJ2-7; D is perhaps TRBD1 or TRBD2 (5 bases each). The CDR3 sequence is 14 residues long. The germline V gene has CDR1 SGHVS and CDR2 FNYEAQ. V was pared by 5 bases and J by 2 bases, with 13 bases between.

This clone was seen a single time. The chain recombines TRBV11-2 with TRBJ1-1, with 8 bases matching TRBD1. CDR1 is SGHAT, CDR2 FQNNGV, per germline. This CDR3 is built from 14 residues. The ends lost 5 bases at V and 4 bases at J; junction bases unmatched: 6. The CDR3 loop is CASSPFTGGTEAFF. The CDR3 DNA reads as TGTGCCAGCAGCCCGTTCACAGGGGGCACTGAAGCTTTCTTT.

The rearrangement uses TRBV12-3 or TRBV12-4 and TRBJ1-5, with unresolved D. The CDR3 runs to 13 residues. Trimming took 3 bases from V and 3 from J, leaving 6 bases between them. The chain's CDR3 is CASSFRLNQPQHF. CDR3 sequence (DNA): TGTGCCAGCAGTTTCAGACTCAATCAGCCCCAGCATTTT.

This chain links TRBV25-1 with TRBJ1-2; D gene ambiguous. Germline CDR1 reads MGHDK; CDR2 reads SYGVNS. The CDR3 has 12 amino acids. V lost 3 bases and J lost 4, with 6 bases in between. The CDR3 region has the DNA TGTGCCAGCAGTGAGATTGGCTATGGCTACACCTTC. Translating it yields CASSEIGYGYTF.

The rearrangement joins TRBV19 to TRBJ1-1; perhaps TRBD1 as D (5 bases). CDR3 length: 17 residues. CDR1 and CDR2 from the germline V gene are LNHDA and SQIVND (reference sequence). V shed 0 bases and J shed 1 base, with 15 bases lying between them. CDR3 region: CASSIEGVRGPNTEAFF. Written as DNA, the CDR3 is TGTGCCAGTAGTATAGAGGGGGTAAGGGGACCGAACACTGAAGCTTTCTTT.

As regards this clone: A junction end diverges from the germline sequence, so it may reflect a read error. The V call is TRBV4-3, the J call TRBJ2-1; TRBD2 aligns across 10 bases. CDR1 is LGHNA, CDR2 YSLEER, per germline. The CDR3 is made up of 17 amino acids. The CDR3 reads CASSQDVDSGRMNEQLF. CDR3 in DNA: TGCGCCAGCAGCCAAGATGTCGATAGCGGGAGGATGAATGAGCAGCTCTTC.

V is TRBV7-9 and J is TRBJ1-1; D gene uncertain. CDR3 size: 12 residues. The V gene's germline CDR1 is SEHNR and CDR2 FQNEAQ (reference sequence). V shed 1 base and J shed 10 bases, with 10 bases lying between them. The DNA for the CDR3 is TGTGCCAGCAGCTTAGAGAGGGCAGGAGCTTTCTTT. Amino acid sequence: CASSLERAGAFF.

V and J are TRBV19 and TRBJ1-3; D perhaps matches TRBD1 (6 bases). Germline values: CDR1 LNHDA, CDR2 SQIVND (reference sequence). The CDR3 loop spans 16 amino acids. V dropped 4 bases and J dropped 0 bases, with 13 bases sitting between them. The CDR3 nucleotides read TGTGCCAGTAGTAAGCTGGACAGTTCCTCTGGAAACACCATATATTTT. It is translated as CASSKLDSSSGNTIYF.

The CDR3 nucleotides read TGTGCCTGGAGTTTGTTAGGACGGAACTATGGCTACACCTTC. The encoded protein is CAWSLLGRNYGYTF. The V call is TRBV30, the J call TRBJ1-2; D is ambiguous. Trimming took 2 bases from V and 2 from J, leaving 12 bases between them. This CDR3 comprises 14 residues. Germline V gene data show CDR1 as GTSNPN and CDR2 as SVGIG (reference sequence).

The chain uses TRBV27 and TRBJ1-6; 8 nucleotides line up with TRBD1. Trimming at V came to 6 bases and at J to 2 bases, leaving 3 bases not matched to a gene. Germline V gene sequence: CDR1 MNHEY, CDR2 SMNVEV (reference sequence). The CDR3 totals 15 residues. CDR3 nucleotides: TGTGCCAGCAGGCAGACAGGGGCCTATAATTCACCCCTCCACTTT. It codes for CASRQTGAYNSPLHF.